The next 2 T cell receptor beta chains were all read from a single sample in a study of beta chain features in type 1 diabetes. What was sequenced were expressed TCRB transcripts, since all of the isolated RNA had been reverse transcribed. This table comes from immunoSEQ multiplex PCR, and its TCRdb copy is limited to in-frame clones, with some not included. Here the sample spans about 470,000 clones, about 32% being singletons. Sequencing used naive CD4+ T cells from blood. The receptors were sampled from a man younger than 35 in good health.

CDR3 bases: TGTGCCAGCACCTCAAGGGTGGAGACCCAGTACTTC. The encoded protein is CASTSRVETQYF. The V and J genes are TRBV7-9 and TRBJ2-5; the D is unclear. The CDR3 contains 12 residues. The germline V and J ends were trimmed by 7 bases and 5 bases, with 11 bases remaining between them. Germline V gene sequence: CDR1 SEHNR, CDR2 FQNEAQ (reference sequence).

Points on this clone: The same CDR3 can be traced to other DNA sequences in this sample. This chain links TRBV30 with TRBJ2-7, with D perhaps matching TRBD2 (5 bases). V shed 0 bases and J shed 6 bases, with 21 bases lying between them. The CDR3 loop spans 16 amino acids. In germline, CDR1 is GTSNPN, CDR2 SVGIG (reference sequence). The CDR3 DNA sequence: TGTGCCTGGAGTGTACGTGTCCTAGCTCGGGGTCGCGAGCAGTACTTC. Translating gives CAWSVRVLARGREQYF. The whole variable domain, remainder taken from reference TRBV30 and TRBJ2-7, is SQTIHQWPATLVQPVGSPLSLECTVEGTSNPNLYWYRQAAGRGLQLLFYSVGIGQISSEVPQNLSASRPQDRQFILSSKKLLLSDSGFYLCAWSVRVLARGREQYFGPGTRLTVT.